This TCR beta chain came from a study of technical replicates of blood from a handful of donors. The CDR3 covers 14 residues. CDR1 and CDR2 from the germline V gene are SQVTM and ANQGSEA. V dropped 6 bases and J dropped 6; count of bases not matched to a gene: 10. Generated by immunoSEQ multiplex PCR, the TCRdb table keeps only in-frame clones and is missing some. The data show approximately 92,000 clones, roughly 95% seen once. The genes are TRBV29-1 and TRBJ1-2; TRBD1 agrees at 10 bases. Sequencing was done on a sample of T cells isolated from PBMCs. This TCR was sampled from a human donor in good health. The CDR3 DNA sequence: TGCAGCGTGGATCCGGGACAGGGGAACAATGGCTACACCTTC. It codes for CSVDPGQGNNGYTF.